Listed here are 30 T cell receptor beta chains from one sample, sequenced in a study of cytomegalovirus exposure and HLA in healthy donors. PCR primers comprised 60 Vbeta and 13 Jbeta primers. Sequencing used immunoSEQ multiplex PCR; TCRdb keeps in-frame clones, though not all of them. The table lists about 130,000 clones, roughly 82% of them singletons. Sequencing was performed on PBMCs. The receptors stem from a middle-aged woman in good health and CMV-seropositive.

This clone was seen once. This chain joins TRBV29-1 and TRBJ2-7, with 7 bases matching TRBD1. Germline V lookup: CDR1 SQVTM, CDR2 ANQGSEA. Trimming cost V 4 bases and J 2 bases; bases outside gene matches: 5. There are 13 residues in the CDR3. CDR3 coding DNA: TGCAGCGTTGTGACAGGGTCTACCTACGAGCAGTACTTC. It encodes CSVVTGSTYEQYF.

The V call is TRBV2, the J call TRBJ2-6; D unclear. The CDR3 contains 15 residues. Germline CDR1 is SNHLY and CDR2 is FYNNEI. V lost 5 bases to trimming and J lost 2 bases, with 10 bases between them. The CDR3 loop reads CASSRTLTGANVLTF. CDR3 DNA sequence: TGTGCCAGCAGTCGAACTTTGACTGGGGCCAACGTCCTGACTTTC. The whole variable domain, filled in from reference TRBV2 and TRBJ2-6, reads EPEVTQTPSHQVTQMGQEVILRCVPISNHLYFYWYRQILGQKVEFLVSFYNNEISEKSEIFDDQFSVERPDGSNFTLKIRSTKLEDSAMYFCASSRTLTGANVLTFGAGSRLTVL.

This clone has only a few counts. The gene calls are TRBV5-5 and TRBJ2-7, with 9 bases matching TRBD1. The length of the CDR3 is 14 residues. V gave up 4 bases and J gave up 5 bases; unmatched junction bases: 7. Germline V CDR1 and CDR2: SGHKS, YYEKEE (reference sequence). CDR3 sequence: CASSPKDRGNEQYF. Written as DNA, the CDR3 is TGTGCCAGCAGCCCAAAGGACAGGGGAAACGAGCAGTACTTC.

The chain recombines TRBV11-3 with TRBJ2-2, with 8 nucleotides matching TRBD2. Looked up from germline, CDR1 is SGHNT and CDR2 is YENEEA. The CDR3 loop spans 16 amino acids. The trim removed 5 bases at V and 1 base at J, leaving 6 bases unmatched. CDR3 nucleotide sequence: TGTGCCAGCAGCCGGGGGGGGACCCAGAACACCGGGGAGCTGTTTTTT. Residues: CASSRGGTQNTGELFF.

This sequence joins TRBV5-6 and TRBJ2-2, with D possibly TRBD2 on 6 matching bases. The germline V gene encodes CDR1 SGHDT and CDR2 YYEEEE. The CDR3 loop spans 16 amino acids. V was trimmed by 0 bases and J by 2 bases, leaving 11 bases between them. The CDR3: CASSLGPGSNTGELFF. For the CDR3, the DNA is TGTGCCAGCAGCTTGGGACCCGGGAGTAACACCGGGGAGCTGTTTTTT.

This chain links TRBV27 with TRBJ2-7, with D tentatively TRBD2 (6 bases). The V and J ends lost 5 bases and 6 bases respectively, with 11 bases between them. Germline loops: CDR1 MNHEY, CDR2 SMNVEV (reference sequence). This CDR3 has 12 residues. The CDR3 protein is CASSGTPGEQYF. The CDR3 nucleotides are TGTGCCAGCAGTGGGACTCCAGGCGAGCAGTACTTC.

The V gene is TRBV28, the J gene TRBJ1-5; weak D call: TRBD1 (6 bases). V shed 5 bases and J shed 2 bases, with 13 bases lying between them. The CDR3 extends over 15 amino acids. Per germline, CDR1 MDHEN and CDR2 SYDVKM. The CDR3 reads CASSPGGSGNQPQHF. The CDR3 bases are TGTGCCAGCAGTCCGGGGGGCAGCGGCAATCAGCCCCAGCATTTT.

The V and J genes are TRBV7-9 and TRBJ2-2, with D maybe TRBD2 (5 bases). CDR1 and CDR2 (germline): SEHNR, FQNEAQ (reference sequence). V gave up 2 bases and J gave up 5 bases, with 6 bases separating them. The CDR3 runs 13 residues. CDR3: CASSLTGTGELFF. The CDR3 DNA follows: TGTGCCAGCAGCTTAACGGGAACCGGGGAGCTGTTTTTT.

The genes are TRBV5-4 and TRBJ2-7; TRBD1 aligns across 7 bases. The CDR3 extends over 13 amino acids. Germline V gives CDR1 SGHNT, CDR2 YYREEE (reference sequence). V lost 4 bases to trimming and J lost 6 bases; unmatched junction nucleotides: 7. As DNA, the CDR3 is TGTGCCAGCAGCCAGGACAGGACGGGCGAGCAGTACTTC. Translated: CASSQDRTGEQYF. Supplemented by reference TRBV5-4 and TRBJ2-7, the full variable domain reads ETGVTQSPTHLIKTRGQQVTLRCSSQSGHNTVSWYQQALGQGPQFIFQYYREEENGRGNFPPRFSGLQFPNYSSELNVNALELDDSALYLCASSQDRTGEQYFGPGTRLTVT.

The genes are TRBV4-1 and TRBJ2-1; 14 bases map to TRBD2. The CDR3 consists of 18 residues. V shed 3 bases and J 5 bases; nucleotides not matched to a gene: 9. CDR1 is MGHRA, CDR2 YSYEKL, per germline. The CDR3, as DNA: TGCGCCAGCAGCCAGCTCCTGGGACTAGCGGGAGCAGACAATGAGCAGTTCTTC. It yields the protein CASSQLLGLAGADNEQFF.

The CDR3 coding sequence is TGCGCCAGCAGCCCTCTTGATCCTAGACTAGCGGGGTTTGGACAAGGTGAGCAGTTCTTC. Translated, it gives CASSPLDPRLAGFGQGEQFF. The chain links TRBV4-1 to TRBJ2-1, with 11 bases aligning to TRBD2. The CDR3 is 20 amino acids. J lost 9 bases, V lost 4 bases, and 23 bases had no gene match. Germline assignment: CDR1 MGHRA and CDR2 YSYEKL.

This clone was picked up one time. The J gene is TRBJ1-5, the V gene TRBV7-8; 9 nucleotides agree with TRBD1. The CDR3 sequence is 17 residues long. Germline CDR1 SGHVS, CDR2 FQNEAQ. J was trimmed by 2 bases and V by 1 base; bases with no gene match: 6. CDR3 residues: CASSLGGQGRGNQPQHF. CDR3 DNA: TGTGCCAGCAGCTTAGGTGGACAGGGGCGGGGCAATCAGCCCCAGCATTTT.

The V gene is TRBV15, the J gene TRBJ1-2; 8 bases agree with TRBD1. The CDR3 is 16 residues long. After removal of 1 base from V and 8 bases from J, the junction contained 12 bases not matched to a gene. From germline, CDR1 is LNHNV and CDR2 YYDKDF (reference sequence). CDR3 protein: CATSRARTGRAEGYTF. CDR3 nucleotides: TGTGCCACCAGCAGAGCCCGGACAGGGCGTGCCGAAGGCTACACCTTC. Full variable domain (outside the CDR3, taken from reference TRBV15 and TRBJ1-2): DAMVIQNPRYQVTQFGKPVTLSCSQTLNHNVMYWYQQKSSQAPKLLFHYYDKDFNNEADTPDNFQSRRPNTSFCFLDIRSPGLGDTAMYLCATSRARTGRAEGYTFGSGTRLTVV.

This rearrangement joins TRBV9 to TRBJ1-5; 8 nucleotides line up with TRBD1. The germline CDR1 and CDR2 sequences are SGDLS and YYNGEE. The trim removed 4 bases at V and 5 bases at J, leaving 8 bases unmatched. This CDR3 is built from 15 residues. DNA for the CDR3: TGTGCCAGCAGCCTACAGGGGGGGGCTGATCAGCCCCAGCATTTT. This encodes CASSLQGGADQPQHF.

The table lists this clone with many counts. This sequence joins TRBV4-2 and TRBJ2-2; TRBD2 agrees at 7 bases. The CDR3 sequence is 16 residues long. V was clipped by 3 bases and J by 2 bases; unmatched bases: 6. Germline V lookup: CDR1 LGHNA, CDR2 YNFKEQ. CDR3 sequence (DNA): TGTGCCAGCAGCCAGGGCGGGGAGGGAAACACCGGGGAGCTGTTTTTT. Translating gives CASSQGGEGNTGELFF.

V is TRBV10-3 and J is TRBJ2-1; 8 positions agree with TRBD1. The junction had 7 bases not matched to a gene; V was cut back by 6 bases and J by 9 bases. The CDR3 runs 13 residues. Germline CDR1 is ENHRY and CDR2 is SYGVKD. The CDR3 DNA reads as TGTGCCATCAGGGGACAGGAGAGCGGTGAGCAGTTCTTC. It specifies CAIRGQESGEQFF.

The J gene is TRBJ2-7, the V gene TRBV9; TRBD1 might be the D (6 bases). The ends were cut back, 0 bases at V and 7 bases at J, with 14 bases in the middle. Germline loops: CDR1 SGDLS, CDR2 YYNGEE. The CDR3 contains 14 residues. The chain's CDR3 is CASSVGPGEREQYF. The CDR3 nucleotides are TGTGCCAGCAGCGTAGGCCCAGGGGAGAGGGAGCAGTACTTC.

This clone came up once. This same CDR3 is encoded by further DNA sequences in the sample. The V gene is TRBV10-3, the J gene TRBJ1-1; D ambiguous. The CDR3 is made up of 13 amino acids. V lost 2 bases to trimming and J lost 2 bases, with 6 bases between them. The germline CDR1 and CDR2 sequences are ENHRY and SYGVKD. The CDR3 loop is CAISEAGNTEAFF. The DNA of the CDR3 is TGTGCCATCAGTGAGGCAGGCAACACTGAAGCTTTCTTT.

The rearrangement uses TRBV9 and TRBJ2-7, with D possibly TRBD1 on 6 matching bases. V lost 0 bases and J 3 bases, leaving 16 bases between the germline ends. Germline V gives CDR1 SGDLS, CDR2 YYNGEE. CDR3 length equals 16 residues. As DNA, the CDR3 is TGTGCCAGCAGCGTAGGCCCCGCAGGGGCCCTCTACGAGCAGTACTTC. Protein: CASSVGPAGALYEQYF.

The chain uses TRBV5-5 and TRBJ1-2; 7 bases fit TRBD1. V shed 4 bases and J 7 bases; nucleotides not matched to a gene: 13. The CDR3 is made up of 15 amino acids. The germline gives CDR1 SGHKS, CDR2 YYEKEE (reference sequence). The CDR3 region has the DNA TGTGCCAGCAGCCCTATGGGACAGACGGCTGCTGGCTACACCTTC. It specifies CASSPMGQTAAGYTF.

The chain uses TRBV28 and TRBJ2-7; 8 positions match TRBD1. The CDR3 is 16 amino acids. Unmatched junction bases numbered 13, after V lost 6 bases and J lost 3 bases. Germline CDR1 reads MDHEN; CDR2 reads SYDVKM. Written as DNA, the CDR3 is TGTGCCAGCAGCGGGGTGGCCCGGACAGGGAACTACGAGCAGTACTTC. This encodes CASSGVARTGNYEQYF.

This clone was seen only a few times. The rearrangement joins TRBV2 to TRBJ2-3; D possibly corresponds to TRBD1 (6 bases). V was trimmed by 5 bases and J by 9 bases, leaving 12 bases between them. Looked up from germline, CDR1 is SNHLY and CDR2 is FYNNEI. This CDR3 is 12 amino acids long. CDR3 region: CASSPQGQTQYF. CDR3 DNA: TGTGCCAGCAGTCCGCAGGGGCAGACGCAGTATTTT.

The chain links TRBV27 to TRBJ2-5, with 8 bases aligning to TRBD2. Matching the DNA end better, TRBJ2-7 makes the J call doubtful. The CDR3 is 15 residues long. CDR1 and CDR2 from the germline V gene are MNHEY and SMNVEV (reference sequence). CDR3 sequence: CASSPRLARSYEQYF. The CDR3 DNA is TGTGCCAGCAGTCCTCGACTAGCGCGCTCCTACGAGCAGTACTTC.

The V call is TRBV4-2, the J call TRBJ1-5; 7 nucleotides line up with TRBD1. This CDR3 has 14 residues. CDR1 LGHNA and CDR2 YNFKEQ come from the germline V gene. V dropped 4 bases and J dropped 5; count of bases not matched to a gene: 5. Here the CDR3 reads CASSPRDSYQPQHF. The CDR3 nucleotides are TGTGCCAGCAGCCCCCGGGACAGTTATCAGCCCCAGCATTTT.

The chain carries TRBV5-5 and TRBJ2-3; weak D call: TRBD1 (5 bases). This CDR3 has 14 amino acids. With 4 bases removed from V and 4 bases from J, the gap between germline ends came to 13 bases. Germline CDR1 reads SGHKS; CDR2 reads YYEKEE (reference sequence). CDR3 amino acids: CASSLYTGPDTQYF. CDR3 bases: TGTGCCAGCAGCCTATACACAGGACCAGATACGCAGTATTTT.

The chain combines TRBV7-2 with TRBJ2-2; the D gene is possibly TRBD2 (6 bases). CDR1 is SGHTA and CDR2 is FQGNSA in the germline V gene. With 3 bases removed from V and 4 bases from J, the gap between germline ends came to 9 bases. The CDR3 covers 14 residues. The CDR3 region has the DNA TGTGCCAGCAGCTTTAGCGGACCCACCGGGGAGCTGTTTTTT. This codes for CASSFSGPTGELFF.

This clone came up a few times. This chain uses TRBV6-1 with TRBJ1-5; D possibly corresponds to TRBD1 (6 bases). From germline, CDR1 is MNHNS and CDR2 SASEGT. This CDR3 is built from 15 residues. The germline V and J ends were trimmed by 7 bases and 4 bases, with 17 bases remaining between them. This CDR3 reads CASTLTSGTNQPQHF. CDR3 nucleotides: TGTGCCAGCACCTTAACTTCAGGGACAAATCAGCCCCAGCATTTT.

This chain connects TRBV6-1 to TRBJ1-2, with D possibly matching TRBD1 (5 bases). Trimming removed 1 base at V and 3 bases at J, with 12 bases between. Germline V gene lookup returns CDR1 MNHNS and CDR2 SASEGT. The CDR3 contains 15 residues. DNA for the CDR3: TGTGCCAGCAGTGAAGTAATCGGGGGGGACTATGGCTACACCTTC. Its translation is CASSEVIGGDYGYTF.

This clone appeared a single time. This CDR3 is CASSAGRVHNEQFF. DNA of the CDR3: TGCGCCAGCAGTGCCGGGAGGGTCCACAATGAGCAGTTCTTC. This chain links TRBV10-1 with TRBJ2-1; 8 bases line up with TRBD2. With 4 bases clipped from V and 5 bases from J, the junction kept 4 bases outside the gene matches. CDR1 WNHNN and CDR2 SYGVQD come from the germline V gene (reference sequence). The CDR3 spans 14 residues.

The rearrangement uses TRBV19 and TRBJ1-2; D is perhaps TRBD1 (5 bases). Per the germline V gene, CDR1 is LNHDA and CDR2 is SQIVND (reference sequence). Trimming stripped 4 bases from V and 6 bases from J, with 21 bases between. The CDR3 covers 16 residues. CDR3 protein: CASSTAVRRGAHGYTF. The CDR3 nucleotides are TGTGCCAGTAGTACGGCCGTACGTAGGGGCGCCCATGGCTACACCTTC.